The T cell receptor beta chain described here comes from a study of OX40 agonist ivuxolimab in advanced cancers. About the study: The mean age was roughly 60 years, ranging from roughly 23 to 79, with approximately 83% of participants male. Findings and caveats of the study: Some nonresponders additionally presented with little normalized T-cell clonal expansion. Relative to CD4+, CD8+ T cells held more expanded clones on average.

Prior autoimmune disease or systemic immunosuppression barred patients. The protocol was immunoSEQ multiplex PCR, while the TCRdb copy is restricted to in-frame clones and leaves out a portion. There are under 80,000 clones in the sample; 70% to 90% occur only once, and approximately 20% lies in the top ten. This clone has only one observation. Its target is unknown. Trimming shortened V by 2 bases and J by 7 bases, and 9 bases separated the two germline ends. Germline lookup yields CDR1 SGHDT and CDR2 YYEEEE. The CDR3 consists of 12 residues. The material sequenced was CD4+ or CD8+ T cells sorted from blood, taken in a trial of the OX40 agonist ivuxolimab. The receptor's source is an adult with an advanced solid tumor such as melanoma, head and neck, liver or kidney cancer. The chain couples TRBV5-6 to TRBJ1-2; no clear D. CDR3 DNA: TGTGCCAGCAGCTTAGACATTAGTGGCTACACCTTC. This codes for CASSLDISGYTF.